Following are 7 T cell receptor beta chains from one sample sequenced in a study of T-cell reconstitution after alpha-beta-depleted transplantation in children. Preparation of the TCRbeta library involved a method that used unique molecular identifiers. One entry per CDR3 protein results from TCRdb running MiXCR on the PCR reads. The repertoire holds 190,000 or so distinct CDR3 sequences, with about 6.8% as singletons. This specimen consisted of PBMCs from the stem cell graft donor, obtained from the stem cell graft. Receptors originate from a human donor who donated a stem cell graft to a child with Wiskott-Aldrich syndrome.

This clonotype showed up just a few times. The genes are TRBV5-1 and TRBJ1-6, with a weak D call TRBD1 (5 bases). The germline V gene has CDR1 SGHRS and CDR2 YFSETQ. The CDR3 loop spans 17 amino acids. Between the trimmed V and J ends, which lost 4 bases and 3 bases, there was a span of 17 bases. The CDR3: CASSVGTTTVYNSPLHF. The CDR3 DNA reads as TGCGCCAGCAGCGTCGGGACCACGACAGTCTATAATTCACCCCTCCACTTT.

This clonotype was seen many times. The V call is TRBV20-1, the J call TRBJ2-3, with D uncertain. The CDR3 consists of 16 residues. V was pared by 0 bases and J by 2 bases, with 15 bases between. Germline CDR1 is DFQATT and CDR2 is SNEGSKA (reference sequence). The CDR3 here is CSARDGRAIFTDTQYF. DNA of the CDR3: TGCAGTGCTAGAGATGGTCGGGCCATATTCACAGATACGCAGTATTTT.

This clonotype was counted only a few times. The chain joins TRBV11-2 to TRBJ2-7; 11 nucleotides align to TRBD2. J was trimmed by 2 bases and V by 7 bases; bases with no gene match: 10. The CDR3 spans 16 residues. Looked up from germline, CDR1 is SGHAT and CDR2 is FQNNGV. Written as DNA, the CDR3 is TGTGCCAGCACCAAAGGGAGGACTAGCGGGCCCTACGAGCAGTACTTC. It yields the protein CASTKGRTSGPYEQYF.

The table lists this clonotype with many counts. J is TRBJ1-1 and V is TRBV7-9, with D uncertain. CDR1 is SEHNR, CDR2 FQNEAQ, per germline (reference sequence). The length of the CDR3 is 15 residues. V was cut by 5 bases and J by 1 base, with 14 bases left in between. The CDR3 sequence: CASSPVHQENTEAFF. The CDR3, as DNA: TGTGCCAGCAGCCCCGTCCACCAGGAGAACACTGAAGCTTTCTTT.

This clonotype was seen more than once but under ten times. The chain joins TRBV12-3 or TRBV12-4 to TRBJ2-1, with 8 bases lining up with TRBD2. CDR3 size: 15 residues. V lost 3 bases, J lost 4 bases, and 5 bases stayed unmatched. The CDR3 region is CASSLTSAGYNEQFF. Written as DNA, the CDR3 is TGTGCCAGCAGTTTGACTAGCGCCGGGTACAATGAGCAGTTCTTC.

This clonotype was seen many times. J is TRBJ1-1 and V is TRBV13; D is perhaps TRBD1 (6 bases). Deletions cut 1 base from V and 5 bases from J, with 14 bases between. The CDR3 sequence is 15 residues long. Per germline, CDR1 PRHDT and CDR2 FYEKMQ (reference sequence). CDR3 protein: CASSLVGGARTEAFF. The CDR3 nucleotides read TGTGCCAGCAGCTTAGTGGGGGGGGCGAGGACTGAAGCTTTCTTT.

This clonotype was found many times. The J gene is TRBJ2-7, the V gene TRBV6-1, with 7 bases fitting TRBD1. The CDR3 totals 18 residues. The germline V gene has CDR1 MNHNS and CDR2 SASEGT. With 6 bases clipped from V and 3 bases from J, the junction kept 20 bases outside the gene matches. Here the CDR3 DNA reads TGTGCCAGCAGCTCGACAGGGAACCCTCTCAAGACCTTCTACGAGCAGTACTTC. Amino acids: CASSSTGNPLKTFYEQYF.